The sequence of this T cell receptor (beta chain) was determined in a study of T-cell memory formation after mild COVID-19. About the study: Largely donor-specific sequence clusters came from a couple of donors. Regarding the study as a whole: Some SARS-CoV-2-responding clones were already detected in memory before infection. Clones that contracted from day 15 to 85 had balanced CD4/CD8; later expanders were CD4+ biased.

MiXCR, applied by TCRdb to the 5' RACE reads, yields one record per CDR3 protein. This table holds a few hundred thousand distinct CDR3 sequences, around a quarter found once. Only a few counts were recorded for this clonotype. No antigen is known for it. This clonotype originated in an adult woman who had mild COVID-19 (a few samples of this study predate the infection). Cell type and time point are not known. Material for sequencing was PBMCs or a T cell subset sorted from them (not recorded which).

The DNA of the CDR3 is TGTGCCTGGAGTTCGCCAGGGGTACGAACCGGGGAGCTGTTTTTT. This translates into CAWSSPGVRTGELFF. V gene TRBV30 combines with J gene TRBJ2-2; a weak D match, TRBD1 (6 bases). Trimming stripped 2 bases from V and 5 bases from J, with 15 bases between. CDR1 and CDR2 from the germline V gene are GTSNPN and SVGIG (reference sequence). The CDR3 sequence is 15 residues long.